A selection of T cell receptor beta chains follows, all from one sample in a study of cytomegalovirus exposure and HLA in healthy donors. Here immunoSEQ multiplex PCR was the method, and the copy in TCRdb shows in-frame clones only, minus some. The repertoire has some 150,000 clones, under 80% of them found once; the top ten carry over 2.5%. Sequencing was carried out using PBMCs. These receptors were taken from a male donor in good health and CMV-seronegative. CDR3s include the opening cysteine and the closing phenylalanine or tryptophan. The D gene is left open where the match is weak. Size is omitted from some rows. Given values are once, few, many or a class for expanded clones.

DNA,CDR3,J,size,V,D
TGCGCCAGCAGGCGGACAGGGGACTATGGCTACACCTTC,CASRRTGDYGYTF,TRBJ1-2,.,TRBV4-1,TRBD1
TGTGCCAGCAGCCCAACTTTTAAACGGGAAGAGACCCAGTACTTC,CASSPTFKREETQYF,TRBJ2-5,.,TRBV7-6,.
TGTGCCAGCAGTCGACTCTCGGGACAGGGATACGAGCAGTACTTC,CASSRLSGQGYEQYF,TRBJ2-7,.,TRBV6-5,TRBD1
TGTGCCATCAGATCACTAGCGTCTAATTACAATGAGCAGTTCTTC,CAIRSLASNYNEQFF,TRBJ2-1,.,TRBV10-3,TRBD2
TGCGCCAGCAGCTTGACATGGGGACAGGGTGAGGATGAGCAGTTCTTC,CASSLTWGQGEDEQFF,TRBJ2-1,.,TRBV5-1,TRBD1
TGTGCCAGCTCACCAAGGACAGGGGGAACCTACGAGCAGTACTTC,CASSPRTGGTYEQYF,TRBJ2-7,.,TRBV18,TRBD1
TGTGCCAGCAGCCCTTCCTCCGGGTACACTGAAGCTTTCTTT,CASSPSSGYTEAFF,TRBJ1-1,once,TRBV27,.
TGTGCCAGCAGCCGCAGGGGACCGGAGGCTAATGAAAAACTGTTTTTT,CASSRRGPEANEKLFF,TRBJ1-4,.,TRBV4-2,.
TGTGCCTGGAGTGCCGGACTTAACCGGGACACTGAAGCTTTCTTT,CAWSAGLNRDTEAFF,TRBJ1-1,once,TRBV30,.
TGCAGCGTTGAACAGGGCCGACCTAACTATGGCTACACCTTC,CSVEQGRPNYGYTF,TRBJ1-2,few,TRBV29-1,.
TGTGCCAGCAGTAACTTAGCGGGGCGCTCCTACAATGAGCAGTTCTTC,CASSNLAGRSYNEQFF,TRBJ2-1,few,TRBV6-5,TRBD2
TGCAGCGTTGAAGTCTCCGGGACAGGGACGGACTATGGCTACACCTTC,CSVEVSGTGTDYGYTF,TRBJ1-2,.,TRBV29-1,TRBD1
TGTGCCAGCAGCCGAAGACCCGGGGGACTAGCGGGAGGGAACACAGATACGCAGTATTTT,CASSRRPGGLAGGNTDTQYF,TRBJ2-3,few,TRBV7-3,TRBD2
TGTGCCAGCAGCTTATCGGTTAGCGGGGTTGAGACCCAGTACTTC,CASSLSVSGVETQYF,TRBJ2-5,.,TRBV7-3,TRBD2
TGTGCCAGCTCTCAGGGGCCGTTGAGAGGGCAGGGAGAGACCCAGTACTTC,CASSQGPLRGQGETQYF,TRBJ2-5,.,TRBV18,.
TGTTCCAGCAGCTTAGTGGGACTAGCGGGGAACACCGGGGAGCTGTTTTTT,CSSSLVGLAGNTGELFF,TRBJ2-2,.,TRBV7-9,TRBD2
TGTGCCAGCAGTCAAACAGGGACCCATGAAGCTTTCTTT,CASSQTGTHEAFF,TRBJ1-1,.,TRBV6-5,.
TGTGCCAGCTCGAACAACAGGGATCAGCCCCAGCATTTT,CASSNNRDQPQHF,TRBJ1-5,few,TRBV19,.
TGCGCCAGCAGCTTCTGGACTAGCGGGAGAGATTTTGGTGAGCAGTTCTTC,CASSFWTSGRDFGEQFF,TRBJ2-1,few,TRBV5-1,TRBD2
TGTGCCTGGAGCGAAACCCGGACAGTCTCCTACAATGAGCAGTTCTTC,CAWSETRTVSYNEQFF,TRBJ2-1,.,TRBV30,.
TGTGCCAGCAGTGAAACAGGGGATCGCACAGATACGCAGTATTTT,CASSETGDRTDTQYF,TRBJ2-3,.,TRBV2,TRBD1
TGTGCCTGGATGGGAGGGAGCGGCTATGGCTACACCTTC,CAWMGGSGYGYTF,TRBJ1-2,.,TRBV30,.
TGCAGTGGGACAGTCCAAGAGACCCAGTACTTC,CSGTVQETQYF,TRBJ2-5,.,TRBV20-1,.
TGTGCCAGTAGTATGGGGGGGCCGGGAAACACCATATATTTT,CASSMGGPGNTIYF,TRBJ1-3,.,TRBV19,.
TGCAGCGTTGTAAGTCTGGGCCCTGGAAACACCATATATTTT,CSVVSLGPGNTIYF,TRBJ1-3,.,TRBV29-1,.
TGTGCCAGCAGCCTCAGGGGGGCTAATGAAAAACTGTTTTTT,CASSLRGANEKLFF,TRBJ1-4,.,TRBV13,TRBD1
TGTGCCAGCAGCCAAGGGTTACGGACTGAAGCTTTCTTT,CASSQGLRTEAFF,TRBJ1-1,.,TRBV14,.
TGTGCCAGCAGTTCATTACAGGGGGCCCCCTACGAGCAGTACTTC,CASSSLQGAPYEQYF,TRBJ2-7,.,TRBV6-6,TRBD1
TGTGCCAGTAGTATAGACTCCCTGCGGGGGCCTCTCTCTGGAAACACCATATATTTT,CASSIDSLRGPLSGNTIYF,TRBJ1-3,.,TRBV19,.
TGTGCCAGCAGCATATCCGGGACAGTGGGCCCCTCGGTCACTGAAGCTTTCTTT,CASSISGTVGPSVTEAFF,TRBJ1-1,.,TRBV9,TRBD1
TGTGCCATCAGCCGACAGAGCTCCTATAATTCACCCCTCCACTTT,CAISRQSSYNSPLHF,TRBJ1-6,.,TRBV10-3,.
TGTGCCAGCAGTGAATATCGCGGGGGCTACGAGCAGTACTTC,CASSEYRGGYEQYF,TRBJ2-7,.,TRBV25-1,TRBD2
TGTGCCATCCCAATGAAAGGGGGGGACGAGCAGTACTTC,CAIPMKGGDEQYF,TRBJ2-7,.,TRBV10-3,.
TGTGCCAGCTCTTCCGTGGGACAAGGGATCGGAGCTTTCTTT,CASSSVGQGIGAFF,TRBJ1-1,.,TRBV18,.
TGTGCCAGCAGCTCCGGACAGGCCAATAATCAGCCCCAGCATTTT,CASSSGQANNQPQHF,TRBJ1-5,.,TRBV7-2,TRBD1
TGCAGCTCCACCAGGGTGAATGAGCAGTTCTTC,CSSTRVNEQFF,TRBJ2-1,.,TRBV29-1,.
TGTGCCAGCAGCTTAAGGCAGGGCTCCCACACAGATACGCAGTATTTT,CASSLRQGSHTDTQYF,TRBJ2-3,.,TRBV7-2,.
TGTGCCAGCAGCCACGACAGGCCGAGCACAGATACGCAGTATTTT,CASSHDRPSTDTQYF,TRBJ2-3,few,TRBV6-6,.
TGTGCCAGCAGCTTAGAGCCGGACACTGAAGCTTTCTTC,CASSLEPDTEAFF,TRBJ1-1,few,TRBV7-9,.
TGTGCCAGCAGAGAAACTACGACAGGGTGGCACGAGCAGTACTTC,CASRETTTGWHEQYF,TRBJ2-7,.,TRBV2,TRBD1
TGTGCCAGCAGCTGGACAGGGCATGAAAAACTGTTTTTT,CASSWTGHEKLFF,TRBJ1-4,.,TRBV7-9,TRBD1
TGTGCCAGCAGTTTGGACAGCCTGAACACTGAAGCTTTCTTT,CASSLDSLNTEAFF,TRBJ1-1,few,TRBV6-6,.
TGTGCCAGCTCACCCGTACAGGACAGTTTTCAATCGAACTTT,CASSPVQDSFQSNF,TRBJ1-6,.,TRBV18,.